The T cell receptor (beta chain) described here comes from a study of memory CD4+ T cells and cytomegalovirus serostatus. V lost 4 bases, J lost 4 bases, and 19 bases lay in between. This CDR3 comprises 17 residues. Germline V gene sequence: CDR1 KGHSH, CDR2 LQKENI. Single viable CD3+CD4+CD8-CD45RO+ cells were sorted as the memory CD4+ T cells. Total CD4+ T cells were enriched by CD4 positive selection. Clones were read by immunoSEQ multiplex PCR, and TCRdb kept only the in-frame ones, dropping some. The table lists some 39,000 clones, about four fifths of them singletons. Findings and limits, study-wide: CMV serostatus prediction reached median AUC roughly 0.95, or 0.91 with US-trained model. CD4+ memory repertoires contained 67 of 164 reported CMV TCRbeta sequences. Suggested: most of the CMV-linked TCR signature lies in CD4+ memory cells.

On this clone itself: Its antigen remains unknown.

The rearrangement uses TRBV18 and TRBJ1-4, with D maybe TRBD1 (6 bases). This receptor was identified in an adult in good health and CMV-seronegative. Specimen: memory CD4+ T cells from blood. This CDR3 reads CASSLATGGGRNEKLFF. The CDR3 DNA follows: TGTGCCAGCTCACTTGCTACAGGAGGGGGACGTAATGAAAAACTGTTTTTT.